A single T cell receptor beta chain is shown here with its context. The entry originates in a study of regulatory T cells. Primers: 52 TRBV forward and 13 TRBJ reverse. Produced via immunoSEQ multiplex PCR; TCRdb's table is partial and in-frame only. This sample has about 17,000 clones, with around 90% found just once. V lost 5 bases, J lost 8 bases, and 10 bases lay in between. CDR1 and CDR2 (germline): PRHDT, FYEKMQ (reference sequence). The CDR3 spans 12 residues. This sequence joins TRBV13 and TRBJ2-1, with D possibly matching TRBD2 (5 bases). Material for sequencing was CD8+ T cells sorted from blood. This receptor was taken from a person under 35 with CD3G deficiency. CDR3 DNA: TGTGCCAGCAGCCCCCGTAGCGATGAGCAGTTCTTC. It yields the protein CASSPRSDEQFF. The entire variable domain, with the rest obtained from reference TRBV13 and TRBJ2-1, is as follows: AAGVIQSPRHLIKEKRETATLKCYPIPRHDTVYWYQQGPGQDPQFLISFYEKMQSDKGSIPDRFSAQQFSDYHSELNMSSLELGDSALYFCASSPRSDEQFFGPGTRLTVL.